The source of this TCR beta chain is a study of regulatory T cells in long-lasting Graves disease. Broader study findings: Newly diagnosed patients had higher TCR diversity than persistent Graves' patients did.

Arm-PCR of CDR3 regions with iRepertoire HTBI primers generated TCR beta libraries. TCRdb ran MiXCR on the multiplex PCR reads and lists one entry per CDR3 protein. The sample contains around 250,000 distinct CDR3 sequences, under 20% of which appear only once. The CDR3 length is 15 residues. Trimming removed 2 bases at V and 0 bases at J, with 10 bases between. The germline V gene has CDR1 MNHNS and CDR2 SASEGT. This clonotype was detected ten times or more. What it binds is unknown. Time point reported: newly diagnosed GD, antithyroid drugs for less than 3 months. Extracted PBMC RNA gave rise to the TCR library. Peripheral blood, around 9 milliliters per patient, was collected in EDTA tubes. These sequences were also reported in another study, on T cells in Graves' hyperthyroidism and ophthalmopathy. From that second work: Clinical symptoms, serum thyroxine, TRAb, thyroid ultrasound and orbital computed tomography established diagnosis. With the HTBI primer set, the TCR CDR3 went through a first round of RT-PCR.

The origin of this receptor is a woman aged 25 to 45 with Graves disease. The J gene is TRBJ1-1, the V gene TRBV6-1; D gene unclear. The sample in question was peripheral blood mononuclear cells (PBMCs), obtained at new diagnosis, from a patient treated with antithyroid drugs. The CDR3 protein is CASSEREGMNTEAFF. In DNA form, the CDR3 reads TGTGCCAGCAGTGAAAGAGAGGGTATGAACACTGAAGCTTTCTTT.